This is a list of T cell receptor beta chains from one sample in a study of response to subunit inactivated influenza vaccine. TCRdb analysed the RT-PCR reads with MiXCR anew, one entry per CDR3 protein. The table shows over 750,000 distinct CDR3 sequences, with over 20% occurring only once. The source material was PBMCs from blood, sampled 5 to 6 days after vaccination. Every receptor here comes from a man aged 45-65 years who received an inactivated influenza vaccine. CDR3s include the opening cysteine and the closing phenylalanine or tryptophan. A D gene is named only where the DNA matches it firmly. Rows may omit the clone size; those that give it use once, few, many or a size class.

clone size	V gene	J gene	D gene	CDR3 protein	CDR3 DNA
.	TRBV7-8	TRBJ2-1	.	CASSSYQGSYNEQFF	TGTGCCAGCAGCAGCTATCAGGGGTCCTACAATGAGCAGTTCTTC
few	TRBV5-6	TRBJ2-4	.	CASSLGTASKYF	TGTGCCAGCAGCCTAGGGACCGCCTCTAAGTACTTC
.	TRBV6-5	TRBJ1-1	.	CASSSVSNTEAFF	TGTGCCAGCAGTTCTGTCTCGAACACTGAAGCTTTCTTT
few	TRBV28	TRBJ2-7	TRBD2	CASSFLLAGVGYEQYF	TGTGCCAGCAGTTTTCTACTAGCGGGAGTAGGTTACGAGCAGTACTTC
many	TRBV12-3/TRBV12-4	TRBJ2-1	.	CASSSQGWGEQFF	TGTGCCAGCAGTTCCCAGGGTTGGGGTGAGCAGTTCTTC
few	TRBV7-3	TRBJ2-1	TRBD2	CASSALAGGGEQFF	TGTGCCAGCAGCGCTCTAGCGGGAGGGGGTGAGCAGTTCTTC
many	TRBV12-3/TRBV12-4	TRBJ2-7	TRBD2	CASSPGAGGINEQYF	TGTGCCAGCAGTCCCGGGGCGGGAGGGATAAACGAGCAGTACTTC
few	TRBV5-6	TRBJ2-4	.	CASSQVEAKNIQYF	TGTGCCAGCAGCCAGGTCGAAGCCAAAAACATTCAGTACTTC
.	TRBV24-1	TRBJ2-1	.	CATSDPLNASGEQFF	TGTGCCACCAGTGACCCACTCAACGCGTCGGGTGAGCAGTTCTTC
many	TRBV29-1	TRBJ2-7	.	CSGQGPGSYEQYF	TGCAGCGGCCAAGGCCCAGGCTCCTACGAGCAGTACTTC
.	TRBV29-1	TRBJ2-1	TRBD2	CSVPSGGGYNEQFF	TGCAGCGTTCCTAGCGGGGGAGGCTACAATGAGCAGTTCTTC
.	TRBV5-1	TRBJ2-3	TRBD1	CASSPLTGDSGTQYF	TGCGCCAGCAGCCCCTTAACAGGGGATAGTGGTACGCAGTATTTT
many	TRBV20-1	TRBJ1-5	TRBD1	CSAGTGVNQPQHF	TGCAGTGCCGGGACAGGGGTTAATCAGCCCCAGCATTTT
few	TRBV29-1	TRBJ1-2	.	CSVSESSYGYTF	TGCAGCGTTTCAGAGAGCTCTTATGGCTACACCTTC
few	TRBV7-2	TRBJ1-2	.	CASSLTGIALDYTF	TGTGCCAGCAGCTTAACAGGAATAGCGCTAGACTACACCTTC
many	TRBV6-2/TRBV6-3	TRBJ2-1	.	CASSQGNEQFF	TGCGCCAGCAGCCAAGGTAATGAGCAGTTCTTC
.	TRBV7-2	TRBJ2-1	.	CASSLAYRRVSYNEQFF	TGTGCCAGCAGCTTAGCTTATAGGCGAGTCTCCTACAATGAGCAGTTCTTC
few	TRBV5-1	TRBJ2-7	.	CASSLGMGGSSYEQYF	TGCGCCAGCAGCTTGGGAATGGGCGGGTCCTCCTACGAGCAGTACTTC
.	TRBV4-1	TRBJ1-5	.	CASSGRTSNQPQHF	TGCGCCAGCAGCGGTAGGACTAGCAATCAGCCCCAGCATTTT
.	TRBV20-1	TRBJ1-5	.	CSASVSNQPQHF	TGCAGTGCTAGTGTCAGCAATCAGCCCCAGCATTTT
many	TRBV12-3/TRBV12-4	TRBJ1-1	.	CASSDSMNTEAFF	TGTGCCAGCAGCGACAGTATGAACACTGAAGCTTTCTTT
few	TRBV20-1	TRBJ2-3	.	CSARREIRGPDTQYF	TGCAGTGCTAGGCGAGAGATCCGGGGCCCAGATACGCAGTATTTT
few	TRBV4-2	TRBJ1-3	TRBD1	CASSQPGGAGSGNTIYF	TGTGCCAGCAGCCAACCAGGGGGGGCGGGCTCTGGAAACACCATATATTTT
.	TRBV25-1	TRBJ2-1	TRBD1	CASSDQGANEQFF	TGTGCCAGCAGTGATCAGGGGGCAAATGAGCAGTTCTTC
.	TRBV20-1	TRBJ2-3	TRBD2	CSSGLAAKDTQYF	TGCAGTTCCGGACTAGCGGCAAAAGATACGCAGTATTTT
.	TRBV6-1	TRBJ1-5	TRBD1	CASSLGQGSSQHF	TGTGCCAGCAGCCTGGGACAGGGTAGTTCCCAGCATTTT
few	TRBV27	TRBJ2-3	.	CASSIRGPFTDTQYF	TGTGCCAGCAGTATTCGGGGACCCTTCACAGATACGCAGTATTTT
few	TRBV12-3/TRBV12-4	TRBJ2-1	TRBD2	CASSSSGGPPLYNEQFF	TGTGCCAGCAGTTCTAGCGGGGGGCCTCCTTTATACAATGAGCAGTTCTTC
few	TRBV7-9	TRBJ2-5	TRBD1	CASSLGTGLQETQYF	TGTGCCAGCAGCTTAGGGACAGGGTTGCAAGAGACCCAGTACTTC
.	TRBV3-1	TRBJ1-1	.	CASSPRGGSSAFF	TGTGCCAGCAGCCCTCGGGGGGGGTCTTCGGCTTTCTTT
few	TRBV6-2/TRBV6-3	TRBJ2-7	TRBD1	CASSYWDRGYDEQYF	TGTGCCAGCAGTTACTGGGACAGGGGATATGACGAGCAGTACTTC
.	TRBV7-3	TRBJ2-3	.	CASSFGGADHTQYF	TGTGCCAGCAGCTTCGGCGGGGCCGACCATACGCAGTATTTT
few	TRBV12-3/TRBV12-4	TRBJ2-7	TRBD1	CASSSTGTETSYEQYF	TGTGCCAGCAGTTCCACCGGGACAGAGACCTCCTACGAGCAGTACTTC
.	TRBV7-2	TRBJ1-5	.	CASSPYLQNQPQHF	TGTGCCAGCAGCCCCTACCTACAGAATCAGCCCCAGCATTTT
few	TRBV7-8	TRBJ2-1	.	CASSLAAAREQFF	TGTGCCAGCAGCTTAGCGGCGGCCAGGGAGCAGTTCTTC
.	TRBV7-6	TRBJ2-7	.	CASSLVRSDLGHEQYF	TGTGCCAGCAGCTTAGTCCGTAGTGATCTGGGACACGAGCAGTACTTC
few	TRBV28	TRBJ1-5	.	CASSPTHMSGRNQPQHF	TGTGCCAGCAGTCCAACCCATATGTCGGGACGCAATCAGCCCCAGCATTTT
few	TRBV2	TRBJ2-5	.	CASGVKETQYF	TGTGCCAGCGGGGTGAAGGAGACCCAGTACTTC
few	TRBV28	TRBJ2-3	.	CASSFGYLGDRGTDTQYF	TGTGCCAGCAGTTTTGGTTATTTGGGGGATCGAGGCACAGATACGCAGTATTTT
.	TRBV6-1	TRBJ1-3	.	CATSRYRADSGNTIYF	TGTGCCACCTCCCGCTACAGGGCCGACTCTGGAAACACCATATATTTT
.	TRBV20-1	TRBJ2-2	TRBD1	CSATGTGVGELFF	TGCAGTGCAACCGGGACAGGGGTGGGGGAGCTGTTTTTT
.	TRBV12-3/TRBV12-4	TRBJ2-1	.	CASSPVDNEQFF	TGTGCCAGCAGTCCCGTTGACAATGAGCAGTTCTTC
few	TRBV25-1	TRBJ1-2	.	CASSESGGYGYTF	TGTGCCAGCAGTGAATCTGGGGGCTATGGCTACACCTTC
.	TRBV2	TRBJ2-1	.	CASVESANEQFF	TGTGCCAGCGTCGAATCCGCCAATGAGCAGTTCTTC
few	TRBV2	TRBJ1-6	.	CASSQGSPLHF	TGTGCCAGCAGTCAAGGATCACCCCTCCACTTT
many	TRBV20-1	TRBJ2-1	.	CSARTQGYNEQFF	TGCAGTGCTAGGACCCAAGGGTACAATGAGCAGTTCTTC
many	TRBV29-1	TRBJ2-3	TRBD2	CSVVEAGVTDTQYF	TGCAGCGTTGTGGAAGCGGGAGTAACAGATACGCAGTATTTT
.	TRBV9	TRBJ1-3	TRBD1	CASSVEAGGRNTIYF	TGTGCCAGCAGCGTAGAAGCAGGGGGCCGAAACACCATATATTTT
few	TRBV6-1	TRBJ2-7	.	CASSPGVSSYEQYF	TGTGCCAGCAGTCCGGGAGTTAGTTCCTACGAGCAGTACTTC
few	TRBV11-2	TRBJ2-7	TRBD2	CASSLEALAAITYYEQYF	TGTGCCAGCAGCTTAGAGGCCCTAGCGGCCATAACTTACTACGAGCAGTACTTC
.	TRBV3-1	TRBJ2-4	TRBD2	CASSQFSGGAKNIQYF	TGTGCCAGCAGCCAGTTCAGCGGGGGAGCCAAAAACATTCAGTACTTC
.	TRBV10-3	TRBJ2-2	TRBD2	CAISGREGKTIGELFF	TGTGCCATCAGTGGACGGGAGGGGAAGACAATCGGGGAGCTGTTTTTT
.	TRBV29-1	TRBJ2-2	TRBD1	CSVEDRRTGNTGELFF	TGCAGCGTTGAAGATCGCAGGACAGGAAACACCGGGGAGCTGTTTTTT
.	TRBV5-1	TRBJ2-1	.	CASSLESRNGNEQFF	TGCGCCAGCAGCTTGGAAAGCCGGAATGGGAATGAGCAGTTCTTC
.	TRBV7-3	TRBJ1-1	.	CASSLNPAGKGTEAFF	TGTGCCAGCAGCTTAAACCCCGCAGGGAAGGGAACTGAAGCTTTCTTT
few	TRBV20-1	TRBJ2-5	TRBD2	CSARDLAGGPEETQYF	TGCAGTGCTAGAGATCTTGCGGGAGGGCCTGAAGAGACCCAGTACTTC
.	TRBV20-1	TRBJ2-1	.	CSARDILRNEQFF	TGCAGTGCTAGAGATATTCTGCGGAATGAGCAGTTCTTC